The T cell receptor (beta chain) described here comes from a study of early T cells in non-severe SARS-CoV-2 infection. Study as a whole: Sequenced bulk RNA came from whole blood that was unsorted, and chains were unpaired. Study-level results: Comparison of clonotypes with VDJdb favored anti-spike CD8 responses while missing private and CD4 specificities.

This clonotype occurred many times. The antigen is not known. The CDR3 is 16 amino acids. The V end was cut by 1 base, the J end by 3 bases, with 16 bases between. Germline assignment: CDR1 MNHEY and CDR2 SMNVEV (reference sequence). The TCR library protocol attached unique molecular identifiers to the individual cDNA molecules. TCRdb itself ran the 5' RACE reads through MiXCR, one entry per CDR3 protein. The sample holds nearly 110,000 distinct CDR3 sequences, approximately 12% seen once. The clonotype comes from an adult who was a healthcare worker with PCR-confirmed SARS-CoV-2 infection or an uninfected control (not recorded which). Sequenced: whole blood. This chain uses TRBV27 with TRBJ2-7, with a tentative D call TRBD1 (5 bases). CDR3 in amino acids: CASSLYGVATDYEQYF. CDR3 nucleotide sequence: TGTGCCAGCAGTTTATATGGGGTTGCGACAGACTACGAGCAGTACTTC.